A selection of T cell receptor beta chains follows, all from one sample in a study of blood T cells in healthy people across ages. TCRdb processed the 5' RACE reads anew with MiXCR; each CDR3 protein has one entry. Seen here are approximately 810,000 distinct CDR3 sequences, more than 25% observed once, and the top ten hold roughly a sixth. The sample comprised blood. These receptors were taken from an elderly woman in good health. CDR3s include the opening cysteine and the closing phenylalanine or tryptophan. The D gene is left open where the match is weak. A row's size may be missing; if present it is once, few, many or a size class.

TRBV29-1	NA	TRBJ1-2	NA	TGCAGCGTGAGGGGCGGATTCTATGGCTACACCTTC	CSVRGGFYGYTF
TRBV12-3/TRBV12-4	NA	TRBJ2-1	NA	TGTGCCAGCAGACGCGGGGGGCAGGGGGAAAATGAGCAGTTCTTC	CASRRGGQGENEQFF
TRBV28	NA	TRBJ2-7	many	TGTGCCAGCAGCTCGCCCGTATCCCAGGGGCAGGTTCAGTACTTC	CASSSPVSQGQVQYF
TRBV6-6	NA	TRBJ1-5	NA	TGTGCCAGCAGTTATGCCGGGCAGAGCAATCAGCCCCAGCATTTT	CASSYAGQSNQPQHF
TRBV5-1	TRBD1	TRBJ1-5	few	TGCGCCAGCAGCCCTTGGACAGGGGTCGGTCAGCCCCAGCATTTT	CASSPWTGVGQPQHF
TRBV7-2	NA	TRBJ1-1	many	TGTGCCAGCAAGGGGGATCTGGCTTTCTTT	CASKGDLAFF
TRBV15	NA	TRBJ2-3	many	TGTGCCACCAGCAGAGATCGGGGACTTTCCACAGATACGCAGTATTTT	CATSRDRGLSTDTQYF
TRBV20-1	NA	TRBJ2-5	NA	TGCAGTGCTAGAGCCCTGGGAGTTTCTAGCAACGAGCAGTACTTT	CSARALGVSSNEQYF
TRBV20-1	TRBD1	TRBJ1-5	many	TGCAGTGCTGGGGACAGGGGACGGGGTCAGCCCCAGCATTTT	CSAGDRGRGQPQHF
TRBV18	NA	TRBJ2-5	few	TGTGCCAGCTCACCTCTTCAAGCCCGGACTCCTTACCAAGAGACCCAGTACTTC	CASSPLQARTPYQETQYF
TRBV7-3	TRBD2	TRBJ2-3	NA	TGTGCCAGCAGCTGGGGCGGGAGAATGGGTACGCAGTATTTT	CASSWGGRMGTQYF
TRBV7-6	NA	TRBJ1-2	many	TGTGCCAGCAGCCGAGACAGCTGGGCCTATGGCTACACCTTC	CASSRDSWAYGYTF
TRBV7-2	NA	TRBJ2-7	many	TGTGCCAGCAGCGTAGAGGCGACAAGACCCGAGCAGTACTTC	CASSVEATRPEQYF
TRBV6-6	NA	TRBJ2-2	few	TGTGCCAGCAGTTACCAGACTAGTGGCACCGGGGAGCTGTTTTTT	CASSYQTSGTGELFF
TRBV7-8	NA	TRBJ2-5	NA	TGTGCCAGCAACCGTAGCCGGGACCCTCGGGAGCAGTACTTC	CASNRSRDPREQYF
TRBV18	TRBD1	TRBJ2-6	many	TGTGCCAGCTCACCTATAGGGGGCGCTGGGGCCAACGTCCTGACTTTC	CASSPIGGAGANVLTF
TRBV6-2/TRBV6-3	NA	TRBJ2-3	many	TGTGCCAGCAGTTACGGGACGGATACCACAGATACGCAGTATTTT	CASSYGTDTTDTQYF
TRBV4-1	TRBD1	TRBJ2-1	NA	TGCGCCAGCAGCCAAGATTGGGGACAGAACAATGAGCAGTTCTTC	CASSQDWGQNNEQFF
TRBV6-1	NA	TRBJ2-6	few	TGTGCCAGCAGTGAGAGGCCGGGGGCTGGGGCCAACGTCCTGACTTTC	CASSERPGAGANVLTF
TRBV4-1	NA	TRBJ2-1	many	TGCGCCAGCAGCCAGAGCTATGAGGCAAGAGGCTACAATGAGCAGTTCTTC	CASSQSYEARGYNEQFF
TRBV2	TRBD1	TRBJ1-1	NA	TGTGTCAGCAGGGACAGGTCTGAAACTGAAGCTTTCTTT	CVSRDRSETEAFF
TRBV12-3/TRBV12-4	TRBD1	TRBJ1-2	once	TGTGCCAGCAGTAGCGCCAGGGGGTATGGCTACACCTTC	CASSSARGYGYTF
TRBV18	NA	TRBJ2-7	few	TGTGCCAGCTCACCGCTGACGTACGAGCAGTACTTC	CASSPLTYEQYF
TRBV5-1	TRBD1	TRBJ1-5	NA	TGCGCCAGCAGCCCTGGACAGGCGGGTCAGCCCCAGCATTTT	CASSPGQAGQPQHF
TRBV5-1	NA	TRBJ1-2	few	TGCGCCAGCAGCTTTGGACAGAGAGACTATGGCTACACCTTC	CASSFGQRDYGYTF
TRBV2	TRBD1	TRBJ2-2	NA	TGTGCCAGCACCGGGACAGGGCCTAACACCGGGGAGCTGTTTTTT	CASTGTGPNTGELFF
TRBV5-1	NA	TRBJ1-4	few	TGCGCCAGCAGCAATTGGGGTCCGGCAACTAATGAAAAACTGTTTTTT	CASSNWGPATNEKLFF
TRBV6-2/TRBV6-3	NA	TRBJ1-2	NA	TGTGCCAGCAGTTTGACCCCGGGCTACACTAATCGTGGCTACACCTTC	CASSLTPGYTNRGYTF
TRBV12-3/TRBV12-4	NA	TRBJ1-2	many	TGTGCCAGCAGTGTGGACATTCGCTATGGCTACACCTTC	CASSVDIRYGYTF
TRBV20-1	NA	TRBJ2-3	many	TGCAGTGCTAGAGACCTGGGGCAGGGTGGGAGCACAGATACGCAGTATTTT	CSARDLGQGGSTDTQYF
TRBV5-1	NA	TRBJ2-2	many	TGCGCCAGCAGCCTCCGGGCCCCCGGGGAGCTGTTTTTT	CASSLRAPGELFF
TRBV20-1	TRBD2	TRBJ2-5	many	TGCAGTGCTAGGCGTTCTAGCGGGGGGCGCCAAGAGACCCAGTACTTC	CSARRSSGGRQETQYF
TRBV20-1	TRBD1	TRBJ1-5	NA	TGCAGTGCTAGACGGACAGGGATAAGCAATCAGCCCCAGCATTTT	CSARRTGISNQPQHF
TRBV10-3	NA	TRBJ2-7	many	TGTGCCATCACTGTGACCGAGGGGGGCTCCTACGAGCAGTACTTC	CAITVTEGGSYEQYF
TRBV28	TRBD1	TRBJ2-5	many	TGTGCCAGCAGTCCAGGACAGGGCCGAATTGTAGAGACCCAGTACTTC	CASSPGQGRIVETQYF
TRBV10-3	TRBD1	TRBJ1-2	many	TGTGCCATCAGTGCCCAACAGGGGCCAAACTATGGCTACACCTTC	CAISAQQGPNYGYTF
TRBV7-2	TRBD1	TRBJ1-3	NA	TGTGCCAGCAGCTTAGAAGGGACAGGGGGCCCTGGAAACACCATATATTTT	CASSLEGTGGPGNTIYF
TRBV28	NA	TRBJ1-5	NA	TGTGCCAGCAGTATGGCGGGTCAGCCCCAGCATTTT	CASSMAGQPQHF
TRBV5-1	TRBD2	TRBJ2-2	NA	TGCGCCAGCAGCCTGGGACTAGCGGGGGCGATGAACACCGGGGAGCTGTTTTTT	CASSLGLAGAMNTGELFF
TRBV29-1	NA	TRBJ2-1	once	TGCAGCGGCGGGACGGTGAAGTTC	CSGGTVKF
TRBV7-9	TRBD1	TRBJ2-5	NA	TGTGCCAGCAGCTTAGGGTCAGCACAGCAGGGGGCCCAGTACTTC	CASSLGSAQQGAQYF
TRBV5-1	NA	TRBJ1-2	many	TGCGCCAGCAGCCCAGAACGGAGTAACTATGGCTACACCTTC	CASSPERSNYGYTF
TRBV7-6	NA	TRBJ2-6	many	TGTGCCAGCAAGAGAGTCTCTGGGGCCAACGTCCTGACTTTC	CASKRVSGANVLTF
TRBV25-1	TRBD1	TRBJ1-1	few	TGTGCCAGCAGAAAGACAGGGAGAGTGAACACTGAAGCTTTCTTT	CASRKTGRVNTEAFF
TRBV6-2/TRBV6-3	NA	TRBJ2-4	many	TGTGCCAGCAGTTACATACGGGCGGAAATTCAGTACTTC	CASSYIRAEIQYF
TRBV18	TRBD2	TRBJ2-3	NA	TGTGCCAGCTCACCACCGTTTCCGGGAGGAGACTGGGATACGCAGTATTTT	CASSPPFPGGDWDTQYF
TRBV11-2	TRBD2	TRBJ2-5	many	TGTGCCAGCAGCTTGGGGGCGGGGGGTGGAGAGACCCAGTACTTC	CASSLGAGGGETQYF
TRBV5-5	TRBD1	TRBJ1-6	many	TGTGCCAGCAGCTTGCAGGGGGCGAGGTCACCCCTCCACTTT	CASSLQGARSPLHF
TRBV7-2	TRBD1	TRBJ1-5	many	TGTGCCAGCAGCTTAGAGTCCGGGACAGCCAGCAATCAGCCCCAGCATTTT	CASSLESGTASNQPQHF